One sample yielded the 28 T cell receptor beta chains listed below, sequenced in a study of cytomegalovirus exposure and HLA in healthy donors. With 60 Vbeta and 13 Jbeta primers, the PCR was carried out. Clones were sequenced by immunoSEQ multiplex PCR, and TCRdb holds only the in-frame ones, with some missing. The sample includes about 110,000 clones, 73% seen only once; the top ten take around 7.7%. Material for sequencing was PBMCs. The receptors come from a man aged 35 to 55 in good health and CMV-seronegative.

The V call is TRBV29-1, the J call TRBJ2-5; D perhaps matches TRBD2 (6 bases). Germline-derived CDR1 and CDR2 are SQVTM and ANQGSEA. This CDR3 region has 12 residues. The V gene lost 4 bases and the J gene lost 5 bases, with 11 bases spanning the gap. CDR3 DNA: TGCAGCGTTGTCAGGGAGGCGGAGACCCAGTACTTC. Its translation: CSVVREAETQYF.

J is TRBJ1-1 and V is TRBV28, with 7 bases matching TRBD1. The V gene's germline CDR1 is MDHEN and CDR2 SYDVKM. With V trimmed by 6 bases and J by 2 bases, 6 bases remained unmatched. The CDR3 loop spans 14 amino acids. CDR3 sequence: CASRGQTLNTEAFF. CDR3 nucleotide sequence: TGTGCCAGCAGGGGACAGACACTAAACACTGAAGCTTTCTTT. Full variable domain (remainder filled in from reference TRBV28 and TRBJ1-1): DVKVTQSSRYLVKRTGEKVFLECVQDMDHENMFWYRQDPGLGLRLIYFSYDVKMKEKGDIPEGYSVSREKKERFSLILESASTNQTSMYLCASRGQTLNTEAFFGQGTRLTVV.

The chain couples TRBV4-1 to TRBJ2-5; TRBD1 matches at 8 bases. Germline-derived CDR1 and CDR2 are MGHRA and YSYEKL. The CDR3 sequence is 16 residues long. The V gene end was trimmed by 2 bases and the J gene end by 1 base; junction bases not matched to a gene: 6. This chain's CDR3 is CASSQLTGAAQETQYF. The CDR3 nucleotides read TGCGCCAGCAGCCAATTGACAGGGGCGGCCCAAGAGACCCAGTACTTC.

The chain combines TRBV7-2 with TRBJ2-7; 7 bases match TRBD2. Unmatched junction bases numbered 10, after V lost 5 bases and J lost 6 bases. The length of the CDR3 is 14 residues. The germline CDR1 and CDR2 sequences are SGHTA and FQGNSA. Here the CDR3 reads CASSPRSGAGEQYF. For the CDR3, the DNA is TGTGCCAGCAGCCCCCGGAGCGGGGCGGGCGAGCAGTACTTC.

The rearrangement joins TRBV7-9 to TRBJ2-3, with D possibly TRBD1 on 6 matching bases. V gave up 8 bases and J gave up 1 base, with 10 bases separating them. The CDR3 runs 13 residues. Germline assignment: CDR1 SEHNR and CDR2 FQNEAQ (reference sequence). The CDR3 reads CASQAGGTDTQYF. The CDR3 coding sequence is TGTGCCAGCCAGGCAGGGGGCACAGATACGCAGTATTTT.

The V gene is TRBV25-1, the J gene TRBJ2-7; TRBD2 matches at 7 bases. Germline V gives CDR1 MGHDK, CDR2 SYGVNS. V gave up 7 bases and J gave up 0 bases; unmatched junction bases: 9. The CDR3 is made up of 15 amino acids. CDR3 amino acids: CASIHSSGSSYEQYF. DNA of the CDR3: TGTGCCAGCATCCACTCTAGCGGAAGCTCCTACGAGCAGTACTTC.

The chain uses TRBV6-5 and TRBJ2-2; 8 bases agree with TRBD2. The V gene's germline CDR1 is MNHEY and CDR2 SVGAGI. Trimming cost V 6 bases and J 5 bases; bases outside gene matches: 8. The CDR3 spans 15 residues. CDR3 bases: TGTGCCAGCAGCCCGCCGGGAGGGCGTACCGGGGAGCTGTTTTTT. Its protein is CASSPPGGRTGELFF.

The chain carries TRBV7-8 and TRBJ2-2; D is perhaps TRBD1 (6 bases). CDR3 length equals 15 residues. Germline V lookup: CDR1 SGHVS, CDR2 FQNEAQ. The V end was cut by 3 bases, the J end by 6 bases, with 14 bases between. The CDR3 loop reads CASSLGTWIAGELFF. In DNA form, the CDR3 reads TGTGCCAGCAGCTTGGGGACATGGATAGCCGGGGAGCTGTTTTTT.

The V and J genes are TRBV28 and TRBJ1-2; the D gene is possibly TRBD1 (6 bases). Germline CDR1 MDHEN, CDR2 SYDVKM. The CDR3 spans 13 residues. V was cut by 5 bases and J by 4 bases, with 11 bases left in between. The CDR3 nucleotides read TGTGCCAGCAGTGCAGGGGCGATCTATGGCTACACCTTC. It yields the protein CASSAGAIYGYTF.

The chain has TRBV15 and TRBJ1-5; 7 bases fit TRBD1. Germline CDR1 reads LNHNV; CDR2 reads YYDKDF (reference sequence). The CDR3 runs to 16 residues. V shed 1 base, J shed 4 bases, and the junction held 7 bases outside the gene matches. The DNA for the CDR3 is TGTGCCACCAGCAGAGCACTGGGACAGAGGAATCAGCCCCAGCATTTT. Encoded protein: CATSRALGQRNQPQHF.

CDR3 loop: CARVPAHRNTEAFF. The CDR3 nucleotides read TGTGCCAGAGTCCCTGCCCACAGGAACACTGAAGCTTTCTTT. The rearrangement joins TRBV5-3 to TRBJ1-1; D gene uncertain. TRBV5-3 is recorded as an ORF, its role being uncertain. The V and J ends lost 7 bases and 1 base respectively, with 14 bases between them. There are 14 residues in the CDR3.

This clone was recorded at least ten times. The V gene is TRBV6-5, the J gene TRBJ2-1; possibly TRBD2 for D (7 bases). The CDR3 runs 13 residues. Germline CDR1 and CDR2: MNHEY and SVGAGI. V lost 4 bases and J lost 5, with 9 bases in between. The CDR3 reads CASSWRGHNEQFF. The CDR3 nucleotides read TGTGCCAGCAGTTGGCGGGGGCACAATGAGCAGTTCTTC.

The chain is built from TRBV7-9 and TRBJ2-5, with a possible D match to TRBD1 (5 bases). The germline V gene has CDR1 SEHNR and CDR2 FQNEAQ (reference sequence). V was trimmed by 6 bases and J by 4 bases, leaving 18 bases between them. The CDR3 extends over 15 amino acids. The CDR3 loop is CASSQFSGQGETQYF. In nucleotides, the CDR3 is TGTGCCAGCAGTCAATTCTCAGGGCAGGGAGAGACCCAGTACTTC.

This clone was seen only once. The gene calls are TRBV5-1 and TRBJ2-1, with a tentative D call TRBD2 (5 bases). The CDR3 is 14 residues long. Germline CDR1 SGHRS, CDR2 YFSETQ. Trimming took off 2 bases at V and 6 bases at J, with 12 bases between the two ends. CDR3 in amino acids: CASSFGEAANEQFF. The CDR3 nucleotides read TGCGCCAGCAGCTTTGGGGAAGCGGCCAATGAGCAGTTCTTC.

V usage is TRBV11-2 and J usage is TRBJ2-5; possibly TRBD2 for D (7 bases). Trimming took 6 bases from V and 5 from J, leaving 19 bases between them. The germline CDR1 and CDR2 sequences are SGHAT and FQNNGV. The CDR3 runs 15 residues. The CDR3 loop is CASSLLGGAGETQYF. In nucleotides, the CDR3 is TGTGCCAGCAGTCTACTGGGGGGGGCCGGGGAGACCCAGTACTTC.

The chain is built from TRBV29-1 and TRBJ1-1, with D hard to call. Between the trimmed V and J ends, which lost 6 bases and 1 base, there was a span of 9 bases. This CDR3 contains 12 residues. CDR1 and CDR2 (germline): SQVTM, ANQGSEA. The CDR3 loop is CSVNRGNTEAFF. In DNA form, the CDR3 reads TGCAGCGTGAACCGAGGGAACACTGAAGCTTTCTTT. The whole variable domain, filled in from reference TRBV29-1 and TRBJ1-1, reads SAVISQKPSRDICQRGTSLTIQCQVDSQVTMMFWYRQQPGQSLTLIATANQGSEATYESGFVIDKFPISRPNLTFSTLTVSNMSPEDSSIYLCSVNRGNTEAFFGQGTRLTVV.

To note about this clone: At one end, the junction sequence differs from germline, possibly due to a read error. J is TRBJ2-3 and V is TRBV7-7; D may be TRBD2 (6 bases). The length of the CDR3 is 16 residues. Germline-derived CDR1 and CDR2 are SSHAT and FNYEAQ (reference sequence). The DNA for the CDR3 is TGTGCTAGCAGCCCCGCCGGGGGTGGAGGCACAGATACGCAGTATTTT. This translates into CASSPAGGGGTDTQYF.

The chain is built from TRBV7-9 and TRBJ1-5, with 8 bases aligning to TRBD1. The trim removed 5 bases at V and 5 bases at J, leaving 5 bases unmatched. The CDR3 contains 14 residues. CDR1 is SEHNR, CDR2 FQNEAQ, per germline (reference sequence). This CDR3 reads CASSPDRGDQPQHF. CDR3 DNA sequence: TGTGCCAGCAGCCCCGACAGGGGAGATCAGCCCCAGCATTTT.

The V call is TRBV4-1, the J call TRBJ1-6; a possible D gene is TRBD1 (5 bases). The CDR3 has 14 amino acids. Germline V gene lookup returns CDR1 MGHRA and CDR2 YSYEKL. Trimming removed 8 bases from V and 7 bases from J, with 15 bases in between. CDR3 in DNA: TGCGCCAGCCGACGGGCAGGGTCGAATTCACCCCTCCACTTT. Translating gives CASRRAGSNSPLHF.

The chain couples TRBV6-5 to TRBJ2-1, with 7 bases lining up with TRBD1. CDR3 size: 15 residues. Germline V gene lookup returns CDR1 MNHEY and CDR2 SVGAGI. The junction had 9 bases not matched to a gene; V was cut back by 5 bases and J by 5 bases. The CDR3 DNA sequence: TGTGCCAGCAGTCCTAGGGGGCGGGTTGACAATGAGCAGTTCTTC. It specifies CASSPRGRVDNEQFF.

This clone was detected only a few times. This rearrangement joins TRBV5-6 to TRBJ2-5, with 8 bases fitting TRBD2. The junction had 5 bases not matched to a gene; V was cut back by 4 bases and J by 3 bases. The CDR3 is made up of 14 amino acids. Per germline, CDR1 SGHDT and CDR2 YYEEEE. The CDR3 sequence is CASSRSGGKETQYF. The CDR3 nucleotides read TGTGCCAGCAGCAGGAGCGGGGGCAAAGAGACCCAGTACTTC.

This clone was seen only once. The chain has TRBV5-1 and TRBJ1-4, with 9 bases lining up with TRBD1. The CDR3 is 15 amino acids. In germline, CDR1 is SGHRS, CDR2 YFSETQ. With V trimmed by 2 bases and J by 7 bases, 6 bases remained unmatched. The CDR3 bases are TGCGCCAGCAGCTTCCTTACAGGGGGCGGTGAAAAACTGTTTTTT. Amino acids: CASSFLTGGGEKLFF.

This chain links TRBV25-1 with TRBJ2-5; 10 bases agree with TRBD1. The J call is doubtful: the DNA matches TRBJ2-7 better. CDR1 MGHDK and CDR2 SYGVNS come from the germline V gene. CDR3 length: 17 residues. The CDR3 loop is CASSPRIRDRGSYEQYF. The CDR3 region has the DNA TGTGCCAGCAGTCCTCGAATCCGGGACAGGGGATCCTACGAGCAGTACTTC.

The chain carries TRBV18 and TRBJ1-6; 8 bases are shared with TRBD1. Unmatched junction bases numbered 4, after V lost 5 bases and J lost 7 bases. Looked up from germline, CDR1 is KGHSH and CDR2 is LQKENI. The CDR3 spans 14 residues. The CDR3: CASSKDRANSPLHF. The CDR3 DNA sequence: TGTGCCAGCTCAAAGGACAGGGCGAATTCACCCCTCCACTTT.

This chain uses TRBV9 with TRBJ2-3; TRBD2 aligns across 13 bases. This CDR3 comprises 16 residues. CDR1 is SGDLS, CDR2 YYNGEE, per germline. J was trimmed by 5 bases and V by 6 bases; bases with no gene match: 9. The DNA for the CDR3 is TGTGCCAGCAACGAACTAGCGGGGGGGAGCTTAGATACGCAGTATTTT. It is translated as CASNELAGGSLDTQYF.

The V and J genes are TRBV27 and TRBJ2-7; TRBD1 aligns across 11 bases. The CDR3 is 14 amino acids. Germline V gene data show CDR1 as MNHEY and CDR2 as SMNVEV (reference sequence). The V gene end was trimmed by 6 bases and the J gene end by 9 bases; junction bases not matched to a gene: 10. The CDR3 region has the DNA TGTGCCAGCAGGGGAGGACAGGGGGCGTGCGGGCAGTACTTC. It translates to CASRGGQGACGQYF.

The chain carries TRBV10-3 and TRBJ2-1; D is ambiguous. V was pared by 2 bases and J by 0 bases, with 11 bases between. The CDR3 length is 16 residues. Germline V CDR1 and CDR2: ENHRY, SYGVKD. CDR3 DNA: TGTGCCATCAGTGAGCCTCGACTCTTCTCCTACAATGAGCAGTTCTTC. Its protein is CAISEPRLFSYNEQFF.

This chain joins TRBV10-2 and TRBJ2-2; possible D gene TRBD2, 5 bases. Trimming cost V 10 bases and J 4 bases, with 10 bases left between them. The CDR3 spans 12 residues. Germline CDR1 is WSHSY and CDR2 is SAAADI. CDR3 protein: CAIEGFTGELFF. The DNA of the CDR3 is TGCGCCATCGAGGGTTTCACCGGGGAGCTGTTTTTT.